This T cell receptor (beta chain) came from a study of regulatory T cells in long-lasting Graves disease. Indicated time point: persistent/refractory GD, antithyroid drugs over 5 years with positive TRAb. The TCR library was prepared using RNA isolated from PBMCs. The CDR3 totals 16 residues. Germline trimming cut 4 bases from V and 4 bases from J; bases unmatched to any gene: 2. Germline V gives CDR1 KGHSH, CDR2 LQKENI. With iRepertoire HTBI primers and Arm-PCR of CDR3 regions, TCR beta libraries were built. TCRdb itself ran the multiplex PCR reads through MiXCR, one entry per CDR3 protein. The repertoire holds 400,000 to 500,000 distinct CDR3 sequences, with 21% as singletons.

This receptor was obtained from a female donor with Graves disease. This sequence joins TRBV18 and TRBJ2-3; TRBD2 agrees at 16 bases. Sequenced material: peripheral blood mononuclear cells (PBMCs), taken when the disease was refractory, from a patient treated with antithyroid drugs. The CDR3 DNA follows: TGTGCCAGCTCACAAGGGACTAGCGGGAGGGCAGATACGCAGTATTTT. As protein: CASSQGTSGRADTQYF.